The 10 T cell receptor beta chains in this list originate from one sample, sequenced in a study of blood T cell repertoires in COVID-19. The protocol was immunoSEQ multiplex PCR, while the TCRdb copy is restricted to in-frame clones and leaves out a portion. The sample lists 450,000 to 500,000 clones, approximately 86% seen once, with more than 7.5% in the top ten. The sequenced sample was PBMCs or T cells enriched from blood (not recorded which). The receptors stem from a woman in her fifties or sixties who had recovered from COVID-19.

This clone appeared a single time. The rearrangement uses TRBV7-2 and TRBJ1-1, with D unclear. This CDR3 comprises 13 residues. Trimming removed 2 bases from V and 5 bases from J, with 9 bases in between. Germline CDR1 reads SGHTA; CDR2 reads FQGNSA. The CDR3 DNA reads TGTGCCAGCAGCTTATTCAGGAGGACTGAAGCTTTCTTT. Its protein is CASSLFRRTEAFF.

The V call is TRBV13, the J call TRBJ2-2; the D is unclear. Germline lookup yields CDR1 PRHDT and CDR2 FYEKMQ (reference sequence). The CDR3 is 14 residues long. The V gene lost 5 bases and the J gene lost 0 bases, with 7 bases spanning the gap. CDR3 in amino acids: CASSLYANTGELFF. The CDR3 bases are TGTGCCAGCAGCCTATACGCGAACACCGGGGAGCTGTTTTTT.

CDR3 nucleotide sequence: TGTGCCAGCACCGCAGGAGGTGGACCAAACTCCTACAATGAGCAGTTCTTC. This sequence encodes CASTAGGGPNSYNEQFF. The chain couples TRBV21-1 to TRBJ2-1; the table's D gene call, TRBD2, was not cross checked with the DNA. TRBV21-1 is shown as a pseudogene. This CDR3 comprises 17 residues.

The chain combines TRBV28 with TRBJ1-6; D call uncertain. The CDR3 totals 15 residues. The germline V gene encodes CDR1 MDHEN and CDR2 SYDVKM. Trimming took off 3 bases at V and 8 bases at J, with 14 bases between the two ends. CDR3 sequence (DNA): TGTGCCAGCAGTTTTTCACAAGCGGGATATTCACCCCTCCACTTT. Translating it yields CASSFSQAGYSPLHF.

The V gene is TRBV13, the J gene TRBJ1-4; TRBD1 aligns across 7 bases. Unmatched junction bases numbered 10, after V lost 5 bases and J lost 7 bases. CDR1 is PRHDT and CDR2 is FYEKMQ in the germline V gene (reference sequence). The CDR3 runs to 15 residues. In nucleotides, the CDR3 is TGTGCCAGCAGCACAAAACAGGGGTTAAGTGAAAAACTGTTTTTT. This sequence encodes CASSTKQGLSEKLFF.

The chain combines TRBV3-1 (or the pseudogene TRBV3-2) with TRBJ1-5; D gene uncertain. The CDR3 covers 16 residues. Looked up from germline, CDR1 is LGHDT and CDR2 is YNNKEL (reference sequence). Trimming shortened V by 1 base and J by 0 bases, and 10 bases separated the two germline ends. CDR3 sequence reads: CASSQGAVYSNQPQHF. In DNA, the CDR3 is TGTGCCAGCAGCCAAGGGGCCGTTTATAGCAATCAGCCCCAGCATTTT.

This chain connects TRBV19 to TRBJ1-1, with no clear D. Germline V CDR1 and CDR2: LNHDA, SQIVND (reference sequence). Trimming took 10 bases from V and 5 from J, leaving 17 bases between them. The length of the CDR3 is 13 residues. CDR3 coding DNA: TGTGCCACCTCTAAAAGGCTGGAGACTGAAGCTTTCTTT. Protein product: CATSKRLETEAFF.

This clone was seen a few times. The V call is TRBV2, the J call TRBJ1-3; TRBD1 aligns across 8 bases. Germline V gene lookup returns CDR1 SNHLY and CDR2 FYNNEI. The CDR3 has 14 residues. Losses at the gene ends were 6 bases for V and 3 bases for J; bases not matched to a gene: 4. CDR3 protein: CASRPDRGGNTIYF. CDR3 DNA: TGTGCCAGCAGACCCGACAGGGGTGGAAACACCATATATTTT.

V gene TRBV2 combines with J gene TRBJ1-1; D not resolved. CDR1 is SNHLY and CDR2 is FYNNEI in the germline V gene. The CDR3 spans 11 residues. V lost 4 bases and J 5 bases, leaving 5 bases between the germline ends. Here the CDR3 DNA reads TGTGCCAGCAGTGGTACTACTGAAGCTTTCTTT. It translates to CASSGTTEAFF.

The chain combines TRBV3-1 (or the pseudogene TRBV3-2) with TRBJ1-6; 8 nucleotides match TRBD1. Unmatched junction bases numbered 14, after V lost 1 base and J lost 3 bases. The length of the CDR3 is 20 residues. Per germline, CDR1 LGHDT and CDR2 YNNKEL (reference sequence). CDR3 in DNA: TGTGCCAGCAGCCAAGTCCCCCCAAATGTCGGACAGGGCTATAATTCACCCCTCCACTTT. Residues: CASSQVPPNVGQGYNSPLHF.